The 32 T cell receptor beta chains below all came from one sample that was sequenced in a study of blood T cell repertoires in COVID-19 (dated by TCRdb to 2018 to 2021). Receptor libraries were prepared by the immunoSEQ multiplex PCR assay. Here the immuneACCESS table is served through TCRdb, limited to in-frame sequences with V and J called. Missing clones are a known gap in these copies; in checked studies unresolved V genes cover under half, and the rest lacks a known reason. The sample table shows roughly 90,000 clones, and 87% are seen once. Jointly, the top ten make up more than 0.95% of the sample. Material for sequencing was peripheral blood. The source is a human donor in a cohort sampled during active COVID-19.

The V and J genes are TRBV7-3 and TRBJ2-6, with TRBD1 as a possible D gene (5 bases). V dropped 5 bases and J dropped 0 bases, with 11 bases sitting between them. The CDR3 extends over 16 amino acids. Germline assignment: CDR1 SGHTA and CDR2 FQGTGA. The CDR3 bases are TGTGCCAGCAGCCCCTCAGGGAACTCTGGGGCCAACGTCCTGACTTTC. Protein sequence: CASSPSGNSGANVLTF. The variable domain in full, with the rest retrieved from reference TRBV7-3 and TRBJ2-6, is GAGVSQTPSNKVTEKGKYVELRCDPISGHTALYWYRQSLGQGPEFLIYFQGTGAADDSGLPNDRFFAVRPEGSVSTLKIQRTERGDSAVYLCASSPSGNSGANVLTFGAGSRLTVL.

The chain has TRBV29-1 and TRBJ2-7; 10 bases fit TRBD1. Per germline, CDR1 SQVTM and CDR2 ANQGSEA. This CDR3 region has 13 residues. After removal of 4 bases from V and 7 bases from J, the junction contained 7 bases not matched to a gene. CDR3 nucleotide sequence: TGCAGCGTTGCGGGACAGGGGTTAGAGGAGCAGTACTTC. Translation: CSVAGQGLEEQYF.

This rearrangement joins TRBV7-9 to TRBJ2-7, with D possibly being TRBD2 (5 bases). Trimming stripped 5 bases from V and 5 bases from J, with 16 bases between. The CDR3 has 14 residues. Germline assignment: CDR1 SEHNR and CDR2 FQNEAQ (reference sequence). CDR3 in DNA: TGTGCCAGCAGCCCCCAAACTAGTCAGGACGAGCAGTACTTC. Translated: CASSPQTSQDEQYF.

The V and J genes are TRBV2 and TRBJ2-7, with 8 bases that match TRBD1. J was trimmed by 5 bases and V by 5 bases; bases with no gene match: 20. Germline CDR1 SNHLY, CDR2 FYNNEI. CDR3 length: 18 residues. CDR3 sequence reads: CASSWKTGAGDGLDEQYF. CDR3 nucleotide sequence: TGTGCCAGCAGTTGGAAGACAGGGGCCGGAGACGGCCTAGACGAGCAGTACTTC.

This sequence joins TRBV19 and TRBJ2-7; 11 positions agree with TRBD2. This CDR3 contains 15 residues. The germline CDR1 and CDR2 sequences are LNHDA and SQIVND (reference sequence). V lost 7 bases and J lost 0; bases outside the gene matches: 5. The CDR3 DNA reads TGTGCCAGTACTTTCACTAGCGGGAGCTCCTACGAGCAGTACTTC. Residues: CASTFTSGSSYEQYF.

In its sample, this clone was seen once. The CDR3 bases are TGTGCCAGTAGTAGGGGGACTAGCGGGATAATGAGTGCCAAAAACATTCAGTACTTC. Encoded protein: CASSRGTSGIMSAKNIQYF. The gene calls are TRBV19 and TRBJ2-4; 13 positions agree with TRBD2. Germline V gene data show CDR1 as LNHDA and CDR2 as SQIVND (reference sequence). Trimming cost V 4 bases and J 1 base; bases outside gene matches: 10. This CDR3 spans 19 amino acids. The complete variable domain, with remaining parts taken from reference TRBV19 and TRBJ2-4, reads DGGITQSPKYLFRKEGQNVTLSCEQNLNHDAMYWYRQDPGQGLRLIYYSQIVNDFQKGDIAEGYSVSREKKESFPLTVTSAQKNPTAFYLCASSRGTSGIMSAKNIQYFGAGTRLSVL.

Only one count was recorded for this clone. The chain joins TRBV7-2 to TRBJ1-4; D remains ambiguous. This CDR3 has 14 residues. V lost 6 bases to trimming and J lost 0 bases, with 8 bases between them. Germline loops: CDR1 SGHTA, CDR2 FQGNSA. The CDR3 coding sequence is TGTGCCAGCAGTTCCATTGCAACTAATGAAAAACTGTTTTTT. Its protein product is CASSSIATNEKLFF.

This sequence joins TRBV7-8 and TRBJ1-3, with D uncertain. With 2 bases removed from V and 2 bases from J, the gap between germline ends came to 10 bases. Germline CDR1 SGHVS, CDR2 FQNEAQ. The CDR3 runs 15 residues. The CDR3 sequence is CASSLSPPPGNTIYF. CDR3 DNA: TGTGCCAGCAGCTTATCTCCCCCTCCTGGAAACACCATATATTTT. Full variable domain (missing parts from reference TRBV7-8 and TRBJ1-3): GAGVSQSPRYKVAKRGQDVALRCDPISGHVSLFWYQQALGQGPEFLTYFQNEAQLDKSGLPSDRFFAERPEGSVSTLKIQRTQQEDSAVYLCASSLSPPPGNTIYFGEGSWLTVV.

This rearrangement joins TRBV19 to TRBJ1-2, with TRBD1 matching 11 bases. This CDR3 is built from 12 residues. V shed 9 bases and J 6 bases; nucleotides not matched to a gene: 3. Germline V gene lookup returns CDR1 LNHDA and CDR2 SQIVND (reference sequence). CDR3 nucleotide sequence: TGTGCCAGCCGGGACAGGGGGGATGGCTACACCTTC. Its translation: CASRDRGDGYTF.

The chain is built from TRBV19 and TRBJ2-1, with D hard to call. Germline CDR1 LNHDA, CDR2 SQIVND (reference sequence). V dropped 8 bases and J dropped 2 bases, with 34 bases sitting between them. The length of the CDR3 is 21 residues. CDR3 nucleotides: TGTGCCAGTTCCTCGCTAAACTACGGTCTCTTCGAGCCCCCTCCCTACAATGAGCAGTTCTTC. Its protein product is CASSSLNYGLFEPPPYNEQFF.

In its sample, this clone was seen once. The CDR3, as DNA: TGTGCCAGCAGCCCCCTTGGTGCCCCCAGGTTCACCTACGAGCAGTACTTC. This codes for CASSPLGAPRFTYEQYF. The V gene is TRBV14, the J gene TRBJ2-7; the D is unclear. The CDR3 totals 17 residues. Per the germline V gene, CDR1 is SGHDN and CDR2 is FVKESK. Trimming stripped 4 bases from V and 2 bases from J, with 21 bases between.

This chain joins TRBV18 and TRBJ1-1; 8 nucleotides line up with TRBD1. CDR1 is KGHSH, CDR2 LQKENI, per germline. The ends lost 3 bases at V and 0 bases at J; junction bases unmatched: 6. The CDR3 totals 16 residues. The CDR3 DNA is TGTGCCAGCTCACCTGCCCCGACAGGGGTGAACACTGAAGCTTTCTTT. It specifies CASSPAPTGVNTEAFF. The full variable domain, with the rest looked up from reference TRBV18 and TRBJ1-1, is NAGVMQNPRHLVRRRGQEARLRCSPMKGHSHVYWYRQLPEEGLKFMVYLQKENIIDESGMPKERFSAEFPKEGPSILRIQQVVRGDSAAYFCASSPAPTGVNTEAFFGQGTRLTVV.

V usage is TRBV9 and J usage is TRBJ1-2; D ambiguous. The V and J ends lost 2 bases and 8 bases respectively, with 13 bases between them. The length of the CDR3 is 13 residues. CDR1 and CDR2 from the germline V gene are SGDLS and YYNGEE. CDR3 protein: CASSVIAGRGYTF. The DNA for the CDR3 is TGTGCCAGCAGCGTTATAGCTGGAAGGGGCTACACCTTC.

J is TRBJ1-2 and V is TRBV2, with 9 bases lining up with TRBD1. From germline, CDR1 is SNHLY and CDR2 FYNNEI. There are 14 residues in the CDR3. The V gene end was trimmed by 6 bases and the J gene end by 1 base; junction bases not matched to a gene: 3. The CDR3 nucleotides are TGTGCCAGCAGACAGGGGGCTTTTAACTATGGCTACACCTTC. The encoded protein is CASRQGAFNYGYTF.

V usage is TRBV5-1 and J usage is TRBJ2-3; D possibly corresponds to TRBD2 (6 bases). Trimming shortened V by 4 bases and J by 4 bases, and 10 bases separated the two germline ends. Germline values: CDR1 SGHRS, CDR2 YFSETQ. The CDR3 covers 13 residues. DNA for the CDR3: TGCGCCAGCAGCGGTGGGACTCCAGATACGCAGTATTTT. It encodes CASSGGTPDTQYF.

This chain connects TRBV24-1 to TRBJ2-7; no reliable D call. Germline lookup yields CDR1 KGHDR and CDR2 SFDVKD. This CDR3 contains 11 residues. Trimming removed 9 bases from V and 3 bases from J, with 8 bases in between. In DNA, the CDR3 is TGTGCCACCTCATCGGGCTACGAGCAGTACTTC. Translated, it gives CATSSGYEQYF.

This sequence joins TRBV3-1 (or the pseudogene TRBV3-2) and TRBJ2-1; the match to TRBD2 covers 10 bases. The J segment lost 4 bases and the V segment lost 0 bases, leaving 0 bases of the junction unmatched. CDR3 length: 15 amino acids. CDR1 is LGHDT, CDR2 YNNKEL, per germline (reference sequence). The CDR3 region has the DNA TGTGCCAGCAGCCAAGATAGCGGGAGGTACAATGAGCAGTTCTTC. Its protein is CASSQDSGRYNEQFF.

V usage is TRBV11-3 and J usage is TRBJ2-1, with 11 nucleotides matching TRBD2. Germline V gene data show CDR1 as SGHNT and CDR2 as YENEEA. CDR3 length: 13 amino acids. V gave up 4 bases and J gave up 15 bases; unmatched junction bases: 8. The CDR3 sequence: CASSSGLAGARFF. DNA of the CDR3: TGTGCCAGCAGCTCCGGACTAGCGGGCGCCCGGTTCTTC.

This chain links TRBV5-6 with TRBJ2-2; perhaps TRBD2 as D (6 bases). V lost 2 bases to trimming and J lost 7 bases, with 15 bases between them. The CDR3 spans 15 residues. The germline CDR1 and CDR2 sequences are SGHDT and YYEEEE. The CDR3 region has the DNA TGTGCCAGCAGCTTCGGCGGGGCGCGGAGCGGGGAGCTGTTTTTT. This encodes CASSFGGARSGELFF.

The V and J genes are TRBV5-1 and TRBJ2-5; 7 bases are shared with TRBD2. The CDR3 contains 14 residues. The V gene's germline CDR1 is SGHRS and CDR2 YFSETQ. V was pared by 4 bases and J by 5 bases, with 8 bases of the junction left unmatched. The CDR3 region has the DNA TGCGCCAGCAGCCCTAGATTCGGGGGGGAGACCCAGTACTTC. The encoded protein is CASSPRFGGETQYF.

CDR3 residues: CASSGRDRVNEKLFF. The CDR3 DNA follows: TGTGCCAGCAGCGGCCGGGACAGGGTAAATGAAAAACTGTTTTTT. The chain employs TRBV9 and TRBJ1-4; TRBD1 matches at 9 bases. Trimming cost V 3 bases and J 5 bases; bases outside gene matches: 5. This CDR3 region has 15 residues. CDR1 and CDR2 from the germline V gene are SGDLS and YYNGEE.

CDR3 amino acids: CASTLGDTQYF. The CDR3 region has the DNA TGCGCCAGCACCCTCGGGGATACGCAGTATTTT. The chain employs TRBV5-1 and TRBJ2-3; D unresolved. Germline-derived CDR1 and CDR2 are SGHRS and YFSETQ. Trimming took 6 bases from V and 6 from J, leaving 8 bases between them. The CDR3 loop spans 11 amino acids.

The V gene is TRBV21-1, the J gene TRBJ1-1. TRBV21-1 is a known pseudogene. The CDR3 is 14 amino acids. CDR3 residues: CASILTGGRTEAFF. CDR3 nucleotide sequence: TGTGCCAGCATTCTGACTGGAGGAAGGACTGAAGCTTTCTTT.

Concerning this clone itself: Compared with germline, one end of the junction differs, possibly owing to a read error. This chain joins TRBV28 and TRBJ2-7; 7 bases map to TRBD2. CDR1 is MDHEN and CDR2 is SYDVKM in the germline V gene. The CDR3 contains 16 residues. The CDR3 bases are TGTGCCAGCCGTTTGGGGGGGGTTCAACTCTCCTACGAGCAGTACTTC. Amino acid sequence: CASRLGGVQLSYEQYF.

The chain combines TRBV7-6 with TRBJ2-1; 12 nucleotides match TRBD2. The V gene end was trimmed by 5 bases and the J gene end by 6 bases; junction bases not matched to a gene: 17. Germline V gives CDR1 SGHVS, CDR2 FNYEAQ. The CDR3 is made up of 19 amino acids. CDR3 bases: TGTGCCAGCAGCCCCCAAAATCCTAGCGGGAGGGCCGTAGGCAATGAGCAGTTCTTC. It yields the protein CASSPQNPSGRAVGNEQFF.

In this sample, this clone turned up once. The V gene is TRBV9, the J gene TRBJ2-2; D gene uncertain. Germline V lookup: CDR1 SGDLS, CDR2 YYNGEE. Trimming took 1 base from V and 3 from J, leaving 4 bases between them. This CDR3 is 13 amino acids long. The CDR3 loop reads CASSVSDTGELFF. CDR3 nucleotides: TGTGCCAGCAGCGTATCGGACACCGGGGAGCTGTTTTTT.

The chain combines TRBV5-1 with TRBJ2-1, with TRBD2 matching over 7 bases. The CDR3 sequence is 13 residues long. Germline loops: CDR1 SGHRS, CDR2 YFSETQ. V shed 4 bases, J shed 4 bases, and the junction held 2 bases outside the gene matches. CDR3 in amino acids: CASSEGLYNEQFF. In DNA, the CDR3 is TGCGCCAGCAGCGAGGGACTATACAATGAGCAGTTCTTC.

In DNA, the CDR3 is TGTGCCAGCAGACCCGGGACAGGAAAAGATACGCAGTATTTT. It is translated as CASRPGTGKDTQYF. This chain links TRBV6-5 with TRBJ2-3; 8 bases line up with TRBD1. The germline gives CDR1 MNHEY, CDR2 SVGAGI. The CDR3 sequence is 14 residues long. V lost 6 bases and J lost 5; bases outside the gene matches: 7.

In nucleotides, the CDR3 is TGTGCCAGCAGTTACTCGGCTAGTCTCACCTACAATGAGCAGTTCTTC. This gives the protein CASSYSASLTYNEQFF. The rearrangement joins TRBV6-2 or TRBV6-3 to TRBJ2-1; D is ambiguous. V was clipped by 0 bases and J by 2 bases, with 11 bases between them. The CDR3 covers 16 residues. Germline V gene data show CDR1 as MNHEY and CDR2 as SVGEGT.

This rearrangement joins TRBV10-3 to TRBJ1-2; 8 bases match TRBD1. The ends lost 6 bases at V and 6 bases at J; junction bases unmatched: 9. This CDR3 comprises 14 residues. Looked up from germline, CDR1 is ENHRY and CDR2 is SYGVKD. The CDR3 loop reads CAISIAGGEDGYTF. CDR3 nucleotides: TGTGCCATCAGCATAGCAGGGGGCGAGGATGGCTACACCTTC.

The V and J genes are TRBV7-6 and TRBJ1-6; tentative D call: TRBD1 (6 bases). The germline V gene has CDR1 SGHVS and CDR2 FNYEAQ. V was shortened by 5 bases and J by 5 bases, with 16 bases between the two germline ends. This CDR3 is built from 16 residues. CDR3 DNA sequence: TGTGCCAGCAGCCCCATCTTCAGGGGAGATAATTCACCCCTCCACTTT. Protein: CASSPIFRGDNSPLHF.

This clone was observed a handful of times. The chain is built from TRBV7-8 and TRBJ1-1; the match to TRBD1 covers 10 bases. CDR1 is SGHVS and CDR2 is FQNEAQ in the germline V gene. The J segment lost 1 base and the V segment lost 5 bases, leaving 7 bases of the junction unmatched. This CDR3 region has 16 residues. The CDR3 loop reads CASSRRDRGSNTEAFF. CDR3 DNA sequence: TGTGCCAGCAGCCGCCGGGACAGGGGATCGAACACTGAAGCTTTCTTT.